This TCR beta chain was captured by sequencing in a study of T cell repertoires in cytomegalovirus infection. The overall study: Public TCR beta signatures indicated both CMV infection and matching HLA type. General study results and limits: The response measured ex vivo was dominated by TCR beta clonotypes (HLA-C-restricted and CMV-specific). Summed public TCR beta family frequency identified CMV carriers bearing the relevant HLA.

TCRdb recomputed calls from the reads with MiXCR, one row per CDR3 protein. Here the sample spans tens of thousands of distinct CDR3 sequences, 20% being singletons. This clonotype was seen a few times. Its antigen is as yet unknown. CDR3 length equals 13 residues. The trim removed 3 bases at V and 5 bases at J, leaving 4 bases unmatched. This sequence originates from a human donor in good health (CMV status not recorded). Some clones in this sample may be carry-over from other donors' samples. The specimen comprised CD8+ T cells from cultured PBMCs, sampled from culture after CMV antigen stimulation. The chain links TRBV12-3 or TRBV12-4 to TRBJ2-7, with 7 bases fitting TRBD1. The DNA for the CDR3 is TGTGCCAGCAGTTTTACAGGGGACCACGAGCAGTACTTC. This translates into CASSFTGDHEQYF.